This T cell receptor beta chain was recorded in a study of blood T cell repertoires in COVID-19. Looking at the study overall: T cells, B-cell-depleted T cells, or PBMCs supplied cDNA or gDNA.

J lost 7 bases, V lost 5 bases, and 8 bases had no gene match. The CDR3 loop spans 14 amino acids. In germline, CDR1 is SGHNT, CDR2 YYREEE (reference sequence). Sequencing used immunoSEQ multiplex PCR; TCRdb keeps in-frame clones, though not all of them. The table has about 39,000 clones, 80% to 90% seen once. This TCR derives from a man in his forties or fifties with active or convalescent COVID-19. The sequenced sample was peripheral blood. This chain joins TRBV5-4 and TRBJ1-1; 10 nucleotides line up with TRBD1. The chain's CDR3 is CASSRGTGEREAFF. The CDR3 bases are TGTGCCAGCAGTCGTGGGACAGGGGAGCGTGAAGCTTTCTTT.